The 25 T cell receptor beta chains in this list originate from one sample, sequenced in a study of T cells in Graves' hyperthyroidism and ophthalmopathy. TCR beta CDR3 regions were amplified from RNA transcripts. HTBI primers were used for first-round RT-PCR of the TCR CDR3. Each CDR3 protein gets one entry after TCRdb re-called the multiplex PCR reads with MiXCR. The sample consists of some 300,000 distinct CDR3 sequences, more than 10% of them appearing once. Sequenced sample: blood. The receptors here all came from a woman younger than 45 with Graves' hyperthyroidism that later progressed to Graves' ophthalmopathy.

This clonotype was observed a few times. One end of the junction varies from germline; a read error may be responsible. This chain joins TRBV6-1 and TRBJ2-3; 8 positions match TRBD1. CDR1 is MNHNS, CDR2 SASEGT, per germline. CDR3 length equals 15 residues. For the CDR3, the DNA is TGTGCCAGCAGTGCCCAGGGGGCTCTCACAGTTACGCAGTATTTT. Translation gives CASSAQGALTVTQYF.

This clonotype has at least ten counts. The CDR3 bases are TGTGCCAGCAGCTTCTCGGCGGGGTTCACAGATACGCAGTATTTT. It codes for CASSFSAGFTDTQYF. The rearrangement uses TRBV5-5 and TRBJ2-3; weak D call: TRBD2 (6 bases). The V end was cut by 2 bases, the J end by 2 bases, with 12 bases between. The CDR3 is made up of 15 amino acids. From germline, CDR1 is SGHKS and CDR2 YYEKEE (reference sequence).

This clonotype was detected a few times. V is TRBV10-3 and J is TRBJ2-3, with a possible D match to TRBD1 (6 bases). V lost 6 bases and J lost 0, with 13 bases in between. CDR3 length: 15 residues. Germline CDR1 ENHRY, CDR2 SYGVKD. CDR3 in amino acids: CAISPRQDSTDTQYF. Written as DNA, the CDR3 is TGTGCCATCAGCCCCAGACAGGATAGCACAGATACGCAGTATTTT.

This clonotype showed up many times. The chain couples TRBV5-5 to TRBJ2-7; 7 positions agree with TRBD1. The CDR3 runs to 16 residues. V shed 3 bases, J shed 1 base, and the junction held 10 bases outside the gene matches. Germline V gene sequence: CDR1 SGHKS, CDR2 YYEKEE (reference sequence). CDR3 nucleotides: TGTGCCAGCAGCTCCCTCCAGGGACAGAAATCCTACGAGCAGTACTTC. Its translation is CASSSLQGQKSYEQYF.

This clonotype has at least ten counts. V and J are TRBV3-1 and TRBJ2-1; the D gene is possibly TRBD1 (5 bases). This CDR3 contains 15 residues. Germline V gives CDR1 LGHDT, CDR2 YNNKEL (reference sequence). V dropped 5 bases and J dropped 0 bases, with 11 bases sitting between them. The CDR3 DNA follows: TGTGCCAGCAGCGAGGACATTTCCTCCTACAATGAGCAGTTCTTC. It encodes CASSEDISSYNEQFF.

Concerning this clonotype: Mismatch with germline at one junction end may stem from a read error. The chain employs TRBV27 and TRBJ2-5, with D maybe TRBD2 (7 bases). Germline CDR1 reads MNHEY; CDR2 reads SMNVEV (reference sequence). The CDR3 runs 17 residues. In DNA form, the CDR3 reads TGTGCCAGCAGTTCCCATGCGGGGGCCCCTAAGACAGAGACCCGGTACTTC. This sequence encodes CASSSHAGAPKTETRYF.

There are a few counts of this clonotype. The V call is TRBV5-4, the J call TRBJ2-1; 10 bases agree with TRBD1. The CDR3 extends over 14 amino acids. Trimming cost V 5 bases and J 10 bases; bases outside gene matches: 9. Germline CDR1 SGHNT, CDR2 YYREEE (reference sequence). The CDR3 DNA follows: TGTGCCAGCAGATCCGACAGGGGGCTACGGGAGCAGTTCTTC. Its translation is CASRSDRGLREQFF.

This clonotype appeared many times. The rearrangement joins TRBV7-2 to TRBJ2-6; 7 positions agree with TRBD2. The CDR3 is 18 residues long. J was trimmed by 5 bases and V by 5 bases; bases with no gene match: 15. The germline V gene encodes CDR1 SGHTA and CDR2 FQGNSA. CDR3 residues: CASSPRGGVARWANVLTF. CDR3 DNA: TGTGCCAGCAGCCCTCGGGGAGGGGTTGCGCGGTGGGCCAACGTCCTGACTTTC.

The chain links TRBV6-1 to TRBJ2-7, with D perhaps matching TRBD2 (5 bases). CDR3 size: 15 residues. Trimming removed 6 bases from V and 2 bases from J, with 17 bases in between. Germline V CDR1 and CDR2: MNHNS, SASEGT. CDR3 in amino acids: CASRRTEDLAYEQYF. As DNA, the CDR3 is TGTGCCAGCAGAAGGACGGAGGATTTGGCCTACGAGCAGTACTTC.

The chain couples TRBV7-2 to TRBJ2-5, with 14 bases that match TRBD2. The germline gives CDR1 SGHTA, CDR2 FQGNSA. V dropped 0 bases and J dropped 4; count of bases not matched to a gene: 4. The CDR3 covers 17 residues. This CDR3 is CASSLAGLAGAGETQYF. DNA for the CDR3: TGTGCCAGCAGCTTAGCGGGACTAGCGGGAGCTGGAGAGACCCAGTACTTC.

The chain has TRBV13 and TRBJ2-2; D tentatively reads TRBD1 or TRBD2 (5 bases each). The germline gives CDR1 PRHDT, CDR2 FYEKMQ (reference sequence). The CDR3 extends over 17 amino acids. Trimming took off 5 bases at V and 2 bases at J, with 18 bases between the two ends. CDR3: CASSRPGPADNTGELFF. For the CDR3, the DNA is TGTGCCAGCAGCAGACCGGGACCAGCGGATAACACCGGGGAGCTGTTTTTT.

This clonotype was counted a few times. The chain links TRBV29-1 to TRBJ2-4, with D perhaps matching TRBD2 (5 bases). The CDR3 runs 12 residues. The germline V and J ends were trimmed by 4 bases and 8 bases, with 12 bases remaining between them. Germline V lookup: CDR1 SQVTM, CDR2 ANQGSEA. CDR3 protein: CSVVAQSDIQYF. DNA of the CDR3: TGCAGCGTTGTAGCGCAGAGCGACATTCAGTACTTC.

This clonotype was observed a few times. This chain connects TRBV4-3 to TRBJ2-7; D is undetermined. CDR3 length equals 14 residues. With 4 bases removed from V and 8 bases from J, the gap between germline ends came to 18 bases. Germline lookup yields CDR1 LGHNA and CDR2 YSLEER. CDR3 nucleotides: TGCGCCAGCAGCCCCATGGTAGCATTGCCCAAGCAGTACTTC. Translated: CASSPMVALPKQYF.

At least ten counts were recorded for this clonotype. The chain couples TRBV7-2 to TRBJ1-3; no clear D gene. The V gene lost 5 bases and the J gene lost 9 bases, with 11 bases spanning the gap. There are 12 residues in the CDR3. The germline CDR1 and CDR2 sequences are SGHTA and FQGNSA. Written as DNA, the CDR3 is TGTGCCAGCAGCCTAGTGCGGGGCACCATATATTTT. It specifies CASSLVRGTIYF.

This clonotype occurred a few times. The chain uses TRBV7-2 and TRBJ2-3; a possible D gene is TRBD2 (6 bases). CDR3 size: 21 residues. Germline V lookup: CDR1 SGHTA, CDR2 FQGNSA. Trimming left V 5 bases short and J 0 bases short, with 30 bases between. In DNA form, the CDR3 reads TGTGCCAGCAGCCGTGATTGGCGGGGAGCGGCCCGAAGTGCTAGCACAGATACGCAGTATTTT. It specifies CASSRDWRGAARSASTDTQYF.

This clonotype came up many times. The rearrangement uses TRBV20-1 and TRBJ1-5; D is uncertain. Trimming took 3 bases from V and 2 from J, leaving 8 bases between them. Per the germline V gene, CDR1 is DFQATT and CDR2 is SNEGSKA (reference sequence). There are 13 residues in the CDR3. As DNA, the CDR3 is TGCAGTGCTAGGGGCGGGGGCAATCAGCCCCAGCATTTT. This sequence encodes CSARGGGNQPQHF.

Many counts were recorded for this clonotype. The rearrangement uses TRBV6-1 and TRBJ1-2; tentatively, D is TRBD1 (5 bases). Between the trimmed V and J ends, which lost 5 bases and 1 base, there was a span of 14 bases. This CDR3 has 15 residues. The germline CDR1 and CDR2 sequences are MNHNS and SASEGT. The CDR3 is CASSTTTVRNYGYTF. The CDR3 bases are TGTGCCAGCAGTACCACGACAGTTCGTAACTATGGCTACACCTTC.

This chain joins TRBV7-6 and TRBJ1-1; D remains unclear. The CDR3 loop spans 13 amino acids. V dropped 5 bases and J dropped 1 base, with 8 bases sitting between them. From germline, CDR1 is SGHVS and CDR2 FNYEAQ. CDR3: CASSDSRNTEAFF. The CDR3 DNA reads TGTGCCAGCAGCGATAGCAGGAACACTGAAGCTTTCTTT.

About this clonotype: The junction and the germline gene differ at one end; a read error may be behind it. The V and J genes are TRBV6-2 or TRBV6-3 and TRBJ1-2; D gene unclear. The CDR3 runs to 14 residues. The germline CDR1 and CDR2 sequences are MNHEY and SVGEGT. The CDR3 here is CASKGSQQNYDYTF. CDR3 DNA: TGTGCCAGCAAAGGCTCGCAGCAGAACTATGACTACACCTTC.

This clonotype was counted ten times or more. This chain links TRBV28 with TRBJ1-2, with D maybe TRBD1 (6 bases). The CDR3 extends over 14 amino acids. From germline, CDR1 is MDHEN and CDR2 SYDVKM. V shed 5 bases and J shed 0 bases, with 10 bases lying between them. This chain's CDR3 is CASSPGVANYGYTF. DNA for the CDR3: TGTGCCAGCAGTCCAGGGGTAGCTAACTATGGCTACACCTTC.

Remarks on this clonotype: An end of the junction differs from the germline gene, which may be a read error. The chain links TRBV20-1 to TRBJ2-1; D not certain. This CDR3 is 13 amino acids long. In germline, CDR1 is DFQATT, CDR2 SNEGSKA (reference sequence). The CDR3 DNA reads TGCACCGCCTATTCCTCTACCTACAATGGGCAGTTCTTC. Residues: CTAYSSTYNGQFF.

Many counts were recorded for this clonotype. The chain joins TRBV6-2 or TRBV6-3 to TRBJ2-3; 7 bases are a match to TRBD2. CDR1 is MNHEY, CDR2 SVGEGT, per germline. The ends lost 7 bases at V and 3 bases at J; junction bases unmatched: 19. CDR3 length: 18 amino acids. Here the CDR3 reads CASTRLAPGRAGTDTQYF. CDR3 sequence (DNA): TGTGCCAGCACCAGACTAGCACCAGGTCGCGCGGGAACAGATACGCAGTATTTT.

CDR3 DNA sequence: TGTGCCAGCGGAAAACGACAATGGGACACTGAAGCTTTCTTT. Translated, it gives CASGKRQWDTEAFF. The genes are TRBV6-2 or TRBV6-3 and TRBJ1-1; D is uncertain. Germline CDR1 is MNHEY and CDR2 is SVGEGT. V was clipped by 8 bases and J by 3 bases, with 16 bases between them. The CDR3 sequence is 14 residues long.

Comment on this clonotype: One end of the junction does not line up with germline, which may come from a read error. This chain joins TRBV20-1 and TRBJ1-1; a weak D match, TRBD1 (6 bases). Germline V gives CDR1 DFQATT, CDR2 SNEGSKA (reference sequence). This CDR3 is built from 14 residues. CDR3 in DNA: TGCAGTGCCAGAAAGAGAGTTTGGGACACTAAAGCTTTCTTT. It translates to CSARKRVWDTKAFF.

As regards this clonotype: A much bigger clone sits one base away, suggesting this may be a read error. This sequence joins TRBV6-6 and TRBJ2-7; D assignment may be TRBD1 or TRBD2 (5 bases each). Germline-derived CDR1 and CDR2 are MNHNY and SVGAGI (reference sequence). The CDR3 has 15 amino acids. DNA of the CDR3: TGTGCCAGCAGTTACTCCCGGGACCACTCCTACGAGCGGTACTTC. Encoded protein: CASSYSRDHSYERYF.